This T cell receptor beta chain was profiled in a study of beta chain features in type 1 diabetes. The CDR3 loop spans 11 amino acids. The V gene lost 7 bases and the J gene lost 7 bases, with 11 bases spanning the gap. The germline CDR1 and CDR2 sequences are DFQATT and SNEGSKA (reference sequence). What was sequenced were expressed TCRB transcripts, since all of the isolated RNA had been reverse transcribed. Assay used: immunoSEQ multiplex PCR; TCRdb lists only in-frame clones, some missing. The sample lists 200,000 to 250,000 clones; 25% to 30% were seen once. The genes are TRBV20-1 and TRBJ2-4; D remains ambiguous. Sequencing was carried out using central memory CD4+ T cells from blood. This receptor was taken from a man younger than 40 in good health. CDR3 bases: TGCAGTGGGTGGTTTGACAACATTCAGTACTTC. It specifies CSGWFDNIQYF.